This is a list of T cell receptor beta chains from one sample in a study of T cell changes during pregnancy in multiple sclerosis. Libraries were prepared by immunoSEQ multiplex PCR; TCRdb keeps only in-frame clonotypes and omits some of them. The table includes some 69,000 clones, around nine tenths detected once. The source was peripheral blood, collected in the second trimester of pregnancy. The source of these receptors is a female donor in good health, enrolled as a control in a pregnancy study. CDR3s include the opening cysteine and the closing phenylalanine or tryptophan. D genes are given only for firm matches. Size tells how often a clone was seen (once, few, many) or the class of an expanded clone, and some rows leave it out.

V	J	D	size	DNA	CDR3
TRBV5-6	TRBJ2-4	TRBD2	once	TGTGCCAGCAGTCTATCGGGGGGTCCCAAAAACATTCAGTACTTC	CASSLSGGPKNIQYF
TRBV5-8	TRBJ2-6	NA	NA	TGTGCCAGCAGCTTGGGTTTGTCCTTCTCTGGGGCCAACGTCCTGACTTTC	CASSLGLSFSGANVLTF
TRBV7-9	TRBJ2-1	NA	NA	TGTGCCAGCATAAGGGGGAGCTCCTACAATGAGCAGTTCTTC	CASIRGSSYNEQFF
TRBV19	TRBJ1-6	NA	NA	TGTGCCAGTAGTCCCCAGGCGGACAGACCCAATTCACCCCTCCACTTT	CASSPQADRPNSPLHF
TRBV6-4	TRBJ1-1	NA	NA	TGTGCCAGCAGTGACTCCGGCGACAGCAGCGAAGCTTTCTTT	CASSDSGDSSEAFF
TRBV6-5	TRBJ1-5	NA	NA	TGTGCCAGCAGTTACTCGCGAGGGAATCAGCCCCAGCATTTT	CASSYSRGNQPQHF
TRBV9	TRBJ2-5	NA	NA	TGTGCCAGCAGCGGCCCCTCGGAGCCCCAAGAGACCCAGTACTTC	CASSGPSEPQETQYF
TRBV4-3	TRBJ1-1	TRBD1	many	TGCGCCAGCAGCCAACAGACAGGGGCCGGCACTGAAGCTTTCTTT	CASSQQTGAGTEAFF
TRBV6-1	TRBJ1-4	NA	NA	TGTGCCAGCAGTGAAGGGGACTCGACCTCTGAAAAACTGTTTTTT	CASSEGDSTSEKLFF
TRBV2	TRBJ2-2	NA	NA	TGTGCCAGGGAGGAGGGGAAAGCCGGGGAGCTGTTTTTT	CAREEGKAGELFF
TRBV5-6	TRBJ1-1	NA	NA	TGTGCCAGCAGCTTCCCTGGGTTAGACAGGATGAACACTGAAGCTTTCTTT	CASSFPGLDRMNTEAFF
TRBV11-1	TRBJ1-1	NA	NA	TGTGCCAGCAGCCAGCGGGCAACTCCTGGCGCTGAAGCTTTCTTT	CASSQRATPGAEAFF
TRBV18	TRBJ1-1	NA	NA	TGTGCCAGCTCACCTCCCGGGACAATGGGCTCTGAAGCTTTCTTT	CASSPPGTMGSEAFF
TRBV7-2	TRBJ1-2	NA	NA	TGTGCCAGCAGCCCCGGGGGATGGGGCTACACCTTC	CASSPGGWGYTF
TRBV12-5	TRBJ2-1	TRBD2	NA	TGTGCTAGTAGACTAGCGGGCAATGAGCAGTTCTTC	CASRLAGNEQFF
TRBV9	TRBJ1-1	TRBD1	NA	TGTGCCAGCACCCGGACAGGGGGTGGTGAAGCTTTCTTT	CASTRTGGGEAFF
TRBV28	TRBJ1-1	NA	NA	TGTGCCAGCAGCTGGCTTTCCAGGGCCACTGAAGCTTTCTTT	CASSWLSRATEAFF
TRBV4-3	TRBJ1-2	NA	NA	TGCGCCAGCAGCCAATATGTGGCCGGGGACTATGGCTACACCTTC	CASSQYVAGDYGYTF
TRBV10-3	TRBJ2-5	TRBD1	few	TGTGCCATCAGCCTACCGGGACAGCAAGAGACCCAGTACTTC	CAISLPGQQETQYF
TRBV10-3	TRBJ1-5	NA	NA	TGTGCCATCAGTGAGTCCCCGGGGACAAACGGTCAGCCCCAGCATTTT	CAISESPGTNGQPQHF
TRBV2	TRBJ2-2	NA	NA	TGTGCCAGCAGTGAAGGGACTTCACTCACCGGGGAGCTGTTTTTT	CASSEGTSLTGELFF
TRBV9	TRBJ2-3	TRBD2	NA	TGTGCCAGCAGCGTAGTTGGTAGCGGGGGGGTAGCAGATACGCAGTATTTT	CASSVVGSGGVADTQYF
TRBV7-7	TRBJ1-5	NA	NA	TGTGCTAGCAGCCCTGCTGCCGGTCAGCCCCAGCATTTT	CASSPAAGQPQHF
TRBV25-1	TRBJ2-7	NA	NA	TGTGCCAGCAGTGAATTTGTCGAGCAGTACTTC	CASSEFVEQYF
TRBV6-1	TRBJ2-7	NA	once	TGTGCCAGCGGTCCTAGCCCCGTCCACGAGCAGTACTTC	CASGPSPVHEQYF
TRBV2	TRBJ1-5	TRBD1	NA	TGTGCCAGCAGCGGGACAGGGGGCAATCAGCCCCAGCATTTT	CASSGTGGNQPQHF
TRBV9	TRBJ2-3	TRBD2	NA	TGTGCCAGCAGCGTAGGTTTGGGGGGGACTAGCGGGGCAGATACGCAGTATTTT	CASSVGLGGTSGADTQYF
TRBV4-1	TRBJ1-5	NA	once	TGCGCCAGCAGCCAGGCAGGCAGCCACAGCGGACAGCCCCAGCATTTT	CASSQAGSHSGQPQHF